This TCR beta chain was recorded in a study of cytomegalovirus exposure and HLA in healthy donors. Findings and limits, study-wide: The classifier, whose performance was assessed in both the original and validation cohorts, reportedly diagnosed cytomegalovirus status with high specificity and sensitivity. Within an earlier analysis, most TCR beta V segments proved productive either about 87% or about 30% of the time.

There are a few counts of this clone. Its antigen is undetermined. Other nucleotide sequences from this sample produce the same CDR3. The study ran its PCR with 60 Vbeta and 13 Jbeta primers. The method was immunoSEQ multiplex PCR; TCRdb's version includes in-frame clones alone and lacks a portion of them. Of roughly 160,000 clones listed, less than 80% are singletons. J lost 4 bases, V lost 4 bases, and 7 bases had no gene match. The CDR3 has 15 amino acids. Germline CDR1 and CDR2: MGHRA and YSYEKL. The rearrangement links TRBV4-1 to TRBJ2-7; the match to TRBD2 covers 10 bases. The TCR sequence derives from a man aged 40-49 years in good health and CMV-seronegative. The sequenced sample was PBMCs. In DNA, the CDR3 is TGCGCCAGCAGCCGCCGACTAGCGGGCTTTTACGAGCAGTACTTC. Its translation: CASSRRLAGFYEQYF.